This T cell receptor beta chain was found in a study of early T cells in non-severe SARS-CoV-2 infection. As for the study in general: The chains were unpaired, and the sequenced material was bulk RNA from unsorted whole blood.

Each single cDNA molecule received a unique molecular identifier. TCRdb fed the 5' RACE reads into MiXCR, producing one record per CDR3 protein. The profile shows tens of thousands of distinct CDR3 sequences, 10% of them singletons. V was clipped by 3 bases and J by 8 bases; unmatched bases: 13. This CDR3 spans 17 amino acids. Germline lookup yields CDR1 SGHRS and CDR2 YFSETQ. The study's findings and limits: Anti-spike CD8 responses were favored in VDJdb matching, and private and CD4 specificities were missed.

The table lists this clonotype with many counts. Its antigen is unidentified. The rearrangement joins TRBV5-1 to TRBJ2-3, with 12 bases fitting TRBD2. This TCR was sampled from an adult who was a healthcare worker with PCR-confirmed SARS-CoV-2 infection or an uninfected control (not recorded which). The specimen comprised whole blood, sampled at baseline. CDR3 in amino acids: CASSYEAGTSGSLTQYF. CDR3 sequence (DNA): TGCGCCAGCAGCTATGAAGCTGGGACTAGCGGGTCTCTTACGCAGTATTTT.